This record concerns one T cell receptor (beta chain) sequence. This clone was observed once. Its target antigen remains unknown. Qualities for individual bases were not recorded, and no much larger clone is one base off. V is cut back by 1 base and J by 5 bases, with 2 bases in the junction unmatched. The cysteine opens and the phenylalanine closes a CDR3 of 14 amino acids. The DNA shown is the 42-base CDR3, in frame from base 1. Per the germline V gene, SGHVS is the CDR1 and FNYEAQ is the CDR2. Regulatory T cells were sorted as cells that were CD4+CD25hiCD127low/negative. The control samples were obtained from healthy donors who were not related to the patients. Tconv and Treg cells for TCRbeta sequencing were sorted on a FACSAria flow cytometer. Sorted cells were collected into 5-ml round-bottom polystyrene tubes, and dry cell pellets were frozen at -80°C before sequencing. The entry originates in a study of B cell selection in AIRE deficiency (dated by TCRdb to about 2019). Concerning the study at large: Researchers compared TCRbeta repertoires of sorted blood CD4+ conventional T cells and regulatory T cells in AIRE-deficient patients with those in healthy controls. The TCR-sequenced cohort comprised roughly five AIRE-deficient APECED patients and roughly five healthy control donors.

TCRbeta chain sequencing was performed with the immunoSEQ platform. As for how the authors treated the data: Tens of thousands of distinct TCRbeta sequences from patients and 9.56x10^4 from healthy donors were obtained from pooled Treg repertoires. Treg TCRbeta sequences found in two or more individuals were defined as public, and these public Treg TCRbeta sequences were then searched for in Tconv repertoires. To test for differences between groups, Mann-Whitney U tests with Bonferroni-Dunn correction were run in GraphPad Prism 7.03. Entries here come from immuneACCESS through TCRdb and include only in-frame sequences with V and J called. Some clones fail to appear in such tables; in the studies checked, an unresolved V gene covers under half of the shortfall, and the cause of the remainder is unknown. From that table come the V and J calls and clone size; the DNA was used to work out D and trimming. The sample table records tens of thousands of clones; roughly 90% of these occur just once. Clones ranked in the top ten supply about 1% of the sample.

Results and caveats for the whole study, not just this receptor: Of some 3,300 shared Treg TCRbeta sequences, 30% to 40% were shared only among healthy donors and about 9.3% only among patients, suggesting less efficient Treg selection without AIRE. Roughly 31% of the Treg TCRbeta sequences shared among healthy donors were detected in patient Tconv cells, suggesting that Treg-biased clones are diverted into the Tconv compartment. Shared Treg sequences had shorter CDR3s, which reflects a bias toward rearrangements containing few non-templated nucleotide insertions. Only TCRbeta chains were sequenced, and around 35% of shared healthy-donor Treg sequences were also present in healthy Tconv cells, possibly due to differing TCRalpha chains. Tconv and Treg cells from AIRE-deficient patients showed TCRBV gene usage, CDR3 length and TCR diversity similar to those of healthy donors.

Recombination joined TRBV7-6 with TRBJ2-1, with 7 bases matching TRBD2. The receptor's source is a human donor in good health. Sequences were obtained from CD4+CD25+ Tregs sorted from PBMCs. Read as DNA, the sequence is TGTGCCAGCAGCTTAGGACTAGCTAACAATGAGCAGTTCTTC. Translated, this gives CASSLGLANNEQFF.